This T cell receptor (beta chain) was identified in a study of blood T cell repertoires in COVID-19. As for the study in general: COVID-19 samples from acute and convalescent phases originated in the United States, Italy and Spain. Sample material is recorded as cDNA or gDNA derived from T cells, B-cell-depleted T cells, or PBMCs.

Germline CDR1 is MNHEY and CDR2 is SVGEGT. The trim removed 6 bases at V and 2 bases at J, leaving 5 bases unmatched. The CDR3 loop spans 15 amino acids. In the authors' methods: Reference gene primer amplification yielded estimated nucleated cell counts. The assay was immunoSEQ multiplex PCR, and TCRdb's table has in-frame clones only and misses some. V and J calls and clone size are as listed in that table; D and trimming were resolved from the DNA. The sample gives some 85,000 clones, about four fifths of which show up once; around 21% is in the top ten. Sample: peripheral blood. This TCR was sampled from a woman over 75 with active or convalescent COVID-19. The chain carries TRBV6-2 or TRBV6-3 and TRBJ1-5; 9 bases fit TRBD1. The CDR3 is CASSRDRAGNQPQHF. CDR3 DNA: TGTGCCAGCAGCCGGGACAGGGCTGGCAATCAGCCCCAGCATTTT.